Listed here are 8 T cell receptor beta chains from one sample, sequenced in a study of graft-versus-host responses after intestinal transplantation. The table came from immunoSEQ multiplex PCR; TCRdb's copy has only in-frame clones and leaves some out. The repertoire holds tens of thousands of clones, with around 94% as singletons. The sample in question was PBMCs, obtained 156 days after intestinal transplant. Receptors were obtained from a human patient who received an intestinal transplant, so some T cells may come from the graft donor.

The J gene is TRBJ2-7, the V gene TRBV11-1; unclear D gene. The CDR3 runs to 12 residues. Germline V gives CDR1 SGHAT, CDR2 FQDESV (reference sequence). Between the trimmed V and J ends, which lost 1 base and 4 bases, there was a span of 5 bases. The CDR3 protein is CASSLGRYEQYF. For the CDR3, the DNA is TGTGCCAGCAGCTTAGGGCGTTACGAGCAGTACTTC.

The chain joins TRBV29-1 to TRBJ2-7; 14 nucleotides line up with TRBD2. The trim removed 6 bases at V and 4 bases at J, leaving 8 bases unmatched. The CDR3 spans 15 residues. Looked up from germline, CDR1 is SQVTM and CDR2 is ANQGSEA. CDR3 sequence reads: CSVSGLAGVIYEQYF. Written as DNA, the CDR3 is TGCAGCGTCTCGGGACTAGCGGGAGTAATATACGAGCAGTACTTC.

CDR3 nucleotide sequence: TGTGCCTGGAGTTCTTTGGACTCCTACAATGAGCAGTTCTTC. Translated: CAWSSLDSYNEQFF. This sequence joins TRBV30 and TRBJ2-1; unclear D gene. The germline V and J ends were trimmed by 2 bases and 0 bases, with 8 bases remaining between them. The CDR3 totals 14 residues. CDR1 and CDR2 (germline): GTSNPN, SVGIG (reference sequence).

The chain recombines TRBV28 with TRBJ2-5; D remains ambiguous. This CDR3 contains 13 residues. V shed 3 bases and J shed 7 bases, with 12 bases lying between them. Germline V CDR1 and CDR2: MDHEN, SYDVKM. The CDR3 DNA reads TGTGCCAGCAGTTTCTCCGAAGTTGGGACCCAGTACTTC. Amino acid sequence: CASSFSEVGTQYF.

The J gene is TRBJ2-1, the V gene TRBV5-1, with D uncertain. The length of the CDR3 is 17 residues. The V end lost 0 bases, the J end lost 9 bases, and 22 bases lay between the germline ends. Per the germline V gene, CDR1 is SGHRS and CDR2 is YFSETQ. This chain's CDR3 is CASSLAPTTIAFGEQFF. The CDR3 DNA reads as TGCGCCAGCAGCTTGGCCCCTACAACCATTGCTTTCGGTGAGCAGTTCTTC. The full variable domain, its missing parts supplied by reference TRBV5-1 and TRBJ2-1, is KAGVTQTPRYLIKTRGQQVTLSCSPISGHRSVSWYQQTPGQGLQFLFEYFSETQRNKGNFPGRFSGRQFSNSRSEMNVSTLELGDSALYLCASSLAPTTIAFGEQFFGPGTRLTVL.

The rearrangement links TRBV5-4 to TRBJ1-1, with D possibly TRBD1 on 5 matching bases. The CDR3 runs to 14 residues. CDR1 and CDR2 (germline): SGHNT, YYREEE (reference sequence). V lost 2 bases and J 0 bases, leaving 8 bases between the germline ends. This chain's CDR3 is CASSFGTMNTEAFF. The CDR3 region has the DNA TGTGCCAGCAGCTTCGGGACTATGAACACTGAAGCTTTCTTT.

The chain couples TRBV28 to TRBJ2-7; D perhaps matches TRBD2 (6 bases). The CDR3 spans 15 residues. The germline gives CDR1 MDHEN, CDR2 SYDVKM. Deletions cut 3 bases from V and 0 bases from J, with 12 bases between. CDR3: CASSFAGLNSYEQYF. The CDR3 DNA is TGTGCCAGCAGTTTCGCGGGACTTAACTCCTACGAGCAGTACTTC.

The V call is TRBV11-2, the J call TRBJ2-7; D gene uncertain. Trimming left V 3 bases short and J 2 bases short, with 8 bases between. The CDR3 runs to 13 residues. In germline, CDR1 is SGHAT, CDR2 FQNNGV. DNA for the CDR3: TGTGCCAGCAGCTTGGCCTCCCCCTACGAGCAGTACTTC. As protein: CASSLASPYEQYF.